These 18 T cell receptor beta chains came from one sample sequenced in a study of T cells expressing NK-cell markers. From its re-call of the 5' RACE reads, TCRdb lists each CDR3 protein once, without DNA. The sample totals about 150,000 distinct CDR3 sequences; its top ten clones hold roughly a third. Input material: blood T cells: a sorted CD56 or NKG2C T cell subset, CD4+ or CD8+ T cells, or bulk PBMC T cells (not recorded which). The source of these receptors is a woman aged 50 to 60 in good health.

The chain links TRBV7-9 to TRBJ2-3; TCRdb returns TRBD1, unconfirmable since there is no DNA. Germline assignment: CDR1 SEHNR and CDR2 FQNEAQ (reference sequence). The CDR3 consists of 14 residues. The CDR3 region is CASSLSREPDTQYF.

This rearrangement joins TRBV10-2 to TRBJ2-3; TCRdb selects TRBD1, and the lack of DNA leaves this call unchecked. The CDR3 length is 15 residues. Germline loops: CDR1 WSHSY, CDR2 SAAADI. This chain's CDR3 is CASSVADSYTDTQYF.

This chain connects TRBV5-6 to TRBJ2-5; TCRdb proposes TRBD1, but this gene call is untestable without DNA. CDR3 length: 14 residues. The germline CDR1 and CDR2 sequences are SGHDT and YYEEEE. CDR3 in amino acids: CASSITGGRETQYF.

The chain joins TRBV12-3 or TRBV12-4 to TRBJ2-2. The CDR3 is made up of 13 amino acids. The CDR3 spells CASSPVNTGELFF.

The chain recombines TRBV11-2 with TRBJ2-1. The CDR3 extends over 15 amino acids. The germline V gene has CDR1 SGHAT and CDR2 FQNNGV. The CDR3 protein is CASSLDLADYNEQFF.

The chain joins TRBV2 to TRBJ2-3. The CDR3 sequence is 14 residues long. Germline V gene sequence: CDR1 SNHLY, CDR2 FYNNEI. The CDR3 sequence is CASSYAGSTDTQYF.

The chain has TRBV13 and TRBJ2-5; TCRdb designates TRBD2, a call that cannot be tested without DNA. Germline CDR1 reads PRHDT; CDR2 reads FYEKMQ (reference sequence). The CDR3 sequence is 15 residues long. The CDR3 loop reads CASSPPAGGAETQYF.

The genes are TRBV12-5 and TRBJ2-7. Per germline, CDR1 LGHNT and CDR2 FRNRAP. This CDR3 region has 14 residues. This CDR3 reads CASGLVEENYEQYF.

CDR3 in amino acids: CSVRLTNTGELFF. The chain combines TRBV29-1 with TRBJ2-2. The germline gives CDR1 SQVTM, CDR2 ANQGSEA. This CDR3 has 13 residues.

The chain is built from TRBV5-6 and TRBJ1-2. The germline V gene encodes CDR1 SGHDT and CDR2 YYEEEE. The CDR3 contains 13 residues. The CDR3 spells CASSLGKDYGYTF.

This clonotype registers medium-sized by frequency. The rearrangement uses TRBV7-8 and TRBJ2-1. The V gene's germline CDR1 is SGHVS and CDR2 FQNEAQ. The CDR3 contains 16 residues. The CDR3 sequence is CASSLVAGSSYNEQFF. Using reference TRBV7-8 and TRBJ2-1 for the parts outside the CDR3, the full variable domain is GAGVSQSPRYKVAKRGQDVALRCDPISGHVSLFWYQQALGQGPEFLTYFQNEAQLDKSGLPSDRFFAERPEGSVSTLKIQRTQQEDSAVYLCASSLVAGSSYNEQFFGPGTRLTVL.

The chain joins TRBV5-1 to TRBJ2-3; TCRdb outputs TRBD2, but without DNA this stays unchecked. CDR1 is SGHRS, CDR2 YFSETQ, per germline. The length of the CDR3 is 18 residues. CDR3: CASQQTGTSGMGTDTQYF.

This chain links TRBV6-5 with TRBJ2-2; TCRdb's assignment of TRBD2 cannot be checked, as there is no DNA. Germline V gene lookup returns CDR1 MNHEY and CDR2 SVGAGI. This CDR3 is 18 amino acids long. This CDR3 is CASSYSAGTGGPFGELFF.

The chain employs TRBV4-2 and TRBJ2-1; TCRdb returns TRBD2, unconfirmable since there is no DNA. This CDR3 is built from 19 residues. Germline CDR1 reads LGHNA; CDR2 reads YNFKEQ. The CDR3: CASSQDSTDGLRSYNEQFF.

CDR3 sequence: CASSEGSGSTDTQYF. This sequence joins TRBV6-4 and TRBJ2-3; TCRdb's D call, TRBD2, is unchecked because there is no DNA. CDR3 length: 15 residues. Germline-derived CDR1 and CDR2 are MRHNA and SNTAGT.

The J gene is TRBJ1-2, the V gene TRBV5-1; without DNA, the TCRdb call of TRBD1 cannot be checked. The CDR3 covers 17 residues. The germline V gene encodes CDR1 SGHRS and CDR2 YFSETQ. The CDR3 loop reads CASSTRDRGPSNYGYTF.

The V call is TRBV11-3, the J call TRBJ1-4; TCRdb designates TRBD1, a call that cannot be tested without DNA. The CDR3 is made up of 15 amino acids. Germline V lookup: CDR1 SGHNT, CDR2 YENEEA. CDR3: CASSNTGTWPEKLFF. Using reference TRBV11-3 and TRBJ1-4 for the parts outside the CDR3, the full variable domain is EAGVVQSPRYKIIEKKQPVAFWCNPISGHNTLYWYLQNLGQGPELLIRYENEEAVDDSQLPKDRFSAERLKGVDSTLKIQPAELGDSAVYLCASSNTGTWPEKLFFGSGTQLSVL.

The chain employs TRBV4-1 and TRBJ1-2; TCRdb outputs TRBD1, but without DNA this stays unchecked. The CDR3 is 15 residues long. Germline V CDR1 and CDR2: MGHRA, YSYEKL. The CDR3 protein is CASSQVTGTGDGYTF.